The rows below give T cell receptor beta chains drawn from one sample of a study of cytomegalovirus exposure and HLA in healthy donors. Measured with immunoSEQ multiplex PCR; TCRdb has only the in-frame clones, and not every one. The specimen's table records around 26,000 clones. The material sequenced was PBMCs. These receptors were taken from a male donor in good health and CMV-seropositive. The CDR3 runs from the conserved cysteine through the conserved F or W. A D gene is named only where the DNA matches it firmly.

V: TRBV5-5
D: TRBD2
J: TRBJ2-2
length: 16
CDR3: CASSLTLAGVTGELFF
DNA: TGTGCCAGCAGCCTCACACTAGCGGGGGTCACCGGGGAGCTGTTTTTT

V: TRBV5-1
D: .
J: TRBJ1-1
length: 14
CDR3: CASSLQGGRTEAFF
DNA: TGCGCCAGCAGCTTACAGGGTGGTCGAACTGAAGCTTTCTTT

V: TRBV6-1
D: TRBD1
J: TRBJ1-1
length: 14
CDR3: CAGSEWTGGTEAFF
DNA: TGTGCCGGCAGTGAATGGACAGGGGGCACTGAAGCTTTCTTT

V: TRBV29-1
D: TRBD1
J: TRBJ1-1
length: 12
CDR3: CSVEWRGQHDFF
DNA: TGCAGCGTTGAATGGAGGGGGCAGCACGATTTCTTT

V: TRBV29-1
D: .
J: TRBJ2-7
length: 11
CDR3: CSVTDSYEQYF
DNA: TGCAGCGTGACAGATTCCTACGAGCAGTACTTC

V: TRBV6-4
D: .
J: TRBJ1-2
length: 14
CDR3: CASSANLGWSGYTF
DNA: TGTGCCAGCAGTGCCAACTTGGGTTGGAGTGGCTACACCTTC

V: TRBV18
D: TRBD1
J: TRBJ2-5
length: 16
CDR3: CASSPNPGQGIGTQYF
DNA: TGTGCCAGCTCACCTAACCCGGGACAGGGGATCGGGACCCAGTACTTC

V: TRBV5-6
D: .
J: TRBJ1-4
length: 14
CDR3: CASSWEGRNEKLFF
DNA: TGTGCCAGCAGCTGGGAGGGACGTAATGAAAAACTGTTTTTT

V: TRBV4-2
D: .
J: TRBJ1-1
length: 15
CDR3: CASSQDGRGKTEAFF
DNA: TGTGCCAGCAGCCAAGATGGTAGAGGGAAGACTGAAGCTTTCTTT

V: TRBV4-3
D: TRBD2
J: TRBJ2-7
length: 16
CDR3: CASSQERTREGFEQYF
DNA: TGCGCCAGCAGCCAAGAGCGTACGCGGGAGGGCTTCGAGCAGTACTTC

V: TRBV11-2
D: .
J: TRBJ1-1
length: 15
CDR3: CASSLPDSFGTEAFF
DNA: TGTGCCAGCAGCTTGCCGGACAGCTTTGGGACTGAAGCTTTCTTT

V: TRBV5-6
D: TRBD2
J: TRBJ2-7
length: 16
CDR3: CASSLIPSGGHYEQYF
DNA: TGTGCCAGCAGCTTGATACCTAGCGGGGGTCACTACGAGCAGTACTTC

V: TRBV5-1
D: .
J: TRBJ2-1
length: 13
CDR3: CASSPMTGNEQFF
DNA: TGCGCCAGCAGCCCTATGACGGGGAATGAGCAGTTCTTC

V: TRBV19
D: TRBD2
J: TRBJ2-3
length: 17
CDR3: CASSILAGGGPHDTQYF
DNA: TGTGCCAGTAGTATTCTAGCGGGAGGGGGCCCGCACGATACGCAGTATTTT

V: TRBV5-1
D: TRBD2
J: TRBJ2-1
length: 15
CDR3: CASSAGTSGDNEQFF
DNA: TGCGCCAGCAGCGCCGGGACTAGCGGAGACAATGAGCAGTTCTTC